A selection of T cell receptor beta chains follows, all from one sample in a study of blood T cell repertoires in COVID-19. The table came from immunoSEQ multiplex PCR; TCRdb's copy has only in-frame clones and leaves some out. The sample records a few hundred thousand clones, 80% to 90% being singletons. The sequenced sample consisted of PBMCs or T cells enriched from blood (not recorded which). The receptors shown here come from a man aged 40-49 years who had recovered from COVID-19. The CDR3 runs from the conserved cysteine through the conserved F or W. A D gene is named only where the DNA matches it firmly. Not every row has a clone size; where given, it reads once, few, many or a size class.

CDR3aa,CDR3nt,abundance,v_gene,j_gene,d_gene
CASSLYSNYGYTF,TGTGCCAGCAGTTTATACAGTAACTATGGCTACACCTTC,.,TRBV27,TRBJ1-2,.
CAISDLSRDRGRGTEAFF,TGTGCCATCAGTGACCTGTCCCGGGACAGGGGGCGCGGCACTGAAGCTTTCTTT,.,TRBV10-3,TRBJ1-1,TRBD1
CASSMLDRFHGYTF,TGTGCCAGTAGTATGCTTGACAGGTTCCATGGCTACACCTTC,.,TRBV19,TRBJ1-2,.
CASSGRRTTNYGYTF,TGTGCCAGCAGTGGCCGACGGACTACTAACTATGGCTACACCTTC,.,TRBV25-1,TRBJ1-2,.
CASSRTQGAEEKLFF,TGTGCCAGCAGCAGAACTCAGGGGGCTGAGGAAAAACTGTTTTTT,.,TRBV11-2,TRBJ1-4,TRBD1
CASSLTRQGASEAFF,TGTGCCAGCAGCTTAACAAGACAGGGGGCGAGTGAAGCTTTCTTT,.,TRBV7-6,TRBJ1-1,TRBD1
CASSLGTGGYTF,TGTGCCAGTAGTCTGGGTACAGGCGGCTACACCTTC,.,TRBV19,TRBJ1-2,.
CASSPFRQGSGETQYF,TGTGCCAGCAGCCCGTTTCGACAGGGAAGTGGGGAGACCCAGTACTTC,once,TRBV14,TRBJ2-5,TRBD1
CASSFPRGGGTSYEQYF,TGTGCCAGCAGCTTTCCTAGGGGCGGGGGAACGTCCTACGAGCAGTACTTC,.,TRBV11-2,TRBJ2-7,TRBD2
CASSFREANAYEQYF,TGTGCCAGCAGCTTCCGGGAGGCCAACGCCTACGAGCAGTACTTC,.,TRBV7-9,TRBJ2-7,TRBD2
CASKLERGQSHEQYF,TGTGCCAGCAAATTGGAAAGGGGACAGTCCCACGAGCAGTACTTC,.,TRBV27,TRBJ2-7,TRBD1
CASSSGGGRNYEQYF,TGCGCCAGCAGCTCGGGGGGCGGAAGGAACTACGAGCAGTACTTC,.,TRBV5-1,TRBJ2-7,.
CASSLALRGLERHEQYF,TGTGCCAGCAGCTTGGCCCTGAGGGGACTAGAGCGCCACGAGCAGTACTTC,.,TRBV5-5,TRBJ2-7,TRBD2
CASSLVADTQYF,TGCGCCAGCAGCTTGGTAGCGGATACGCAGTATTTT,.,TRBV5-1,TRBJ2-3,.
CASSQAGGGTEAFF,TGTGCCAGCAGCCAAGCAGGGGGAGGTACTGAAGCTTTCTTT,.,TRBV3-1/TRBV3-2,TRBJ1-1,TRBD1
CSVIISSYNEQFF,TGCAGCGTTATTATTAGCTCCTACAATGAGCAGTTCTTC,.,TRBV29-1,TRBJ2-1,.
CASSFMWGTSGSDEQFF,TGTGCCAGCAGCTTTATGTGGGGGACTAGCGGGAGCGATGAGCAGTTCTTC,.,TRBV27,TRBJ2-1,TRBD2
CASSQTPLPAGGYNEQFF,TGTGCCAGTAGTCAGACCCCCCTTCCAGCGGGAGGGTACAATGAGCAGTTCTTC,.,TRBV19,TRBJ2-1,TRBD2
CASSLPDGVGTGELFF,TGCGCCAGCAGCCTCCCCGACGGGGTGGGCACCGGGGAGCTGTTTTTT,few,TRBV5-1,TRBJ2-2,.
CASSGRAGKVGRGYTF,TGTGCCAGCAGTGGGCGGGCAGGAAAAGTTGGTCGTGGCTACACCTTC,.,TRBV6-6,TRBJ1-2,.
CASTPGQGLRGYTF,TGTGCCAGTACCCCGGGACAGGGTCTGCGTGGCTACACCTTC,.,TRBV19,TRBJ1-2,TRBD1
CASSLLPLAGREQFF,TGTGCCAGCAGTTTATTACCTCTAGCGGGGCGAGAGCAGTTCTTC,.,TRBV27,TRBJ2-1,TRBD2
CASSFRGQGGHNEQFF,TGCGCCAGCAGCTTCCGGGGCCAGGGGGGTCACAATGAGCAGTTCTTC,.,TRBV5-1,TRBJ2-1,.
CASSYSERNTEAFF,TGTGCCAGCAGTTATTCTGAGCGGAACACTGAAGCTTTCTTT,.,TRBV6-5,TRBJ1-1,.
CASSKRERGGETQYF,TGTGCCAGCTCAAAGAGGGAGAGAGGAGGAGAGACCCAGTACTTC,.,TRBV18,TRBJ2-5,.
CAINGQGNEQFF,TGTGCCATCAATGGGCAGGGAAATGAGCAGTTCTTC,once,TRBV10-3,TRBJ2-1,.
CAWRGTRHQETQYF,TGTGCCTGGAGGGGGACTAGACATCAAGAGACCCAGTACTTC,.,TRBV30,TRBJ2-5,TRBD2